These 29 T cell receptor beta chains were sequenced from one sample in a study of OX40 agonist ivuxolimab in advanced cancers. The table came from immunoSEQ multiplex PCR; TCRdb's copy has only in-frame clones and leaves some out. The sample yields 90,000 or so clones, around 90% seen once. Sequences were derived from CD4+ or CD8+ T cells sorted from blood, sampled in a trial of the OX40 agonist ivuxolimab. The receptors were gathered from an adult with an advanced solid tumor such as melanoma, head and neck, liver or kidney cancer.

This clone occurred once. The rearrangement joins TRBV5-6 to TRBJ1-1, with D possibly matching TRBD1 (5 bases). This CDR3 is built from 14 residues. Trimming left V 3 bases short and J 0 bases short, with 9 bases between. Germline values: CDR1 SGHDT, CDR2 YYEEEE. CDR3 DNA: TGTGCCAGCAGCTCCGGACATATGAACACTGAAGCTTTCTTT. It encodes CASSSGHMNTEAFF.

This clone was seen once. This chain uses TRBV15 with TRBJ1-2; D possibly corresponds to TRBD1 (5 bases). This CDR3 comprises 15 residues. V gave up 1 base and J gave up 4 bases, with 13 bases separating them. In germline, CDR1 is LNHNV, CDR2 YYDKDF (reference sequence). The CDR3, as DNA: TGTGCCACCAGCAGAGTCCTACAGGAGGCCTATGGCTACACCTTC. Protein sequence: CATSRVLQEAYGYTF.

The chain links TRBV18 to TRBJ2-1; TRBD2 matches at 10 bases. V shed 4 bases and J 7 bases; nucleotides not matched to a gene: 7. The CDR3 length is 15 residues. In germline, CDR1 is KGHSH, CDR2 LQKENI. In nucleotides, the CDR3 is TGTGCCAGCTCACTTCTAGCGGGAGCTGGGAATGAGCAGTTCTTC. Its protein is CASSLLAGAGNEQFF.

This chain uses TRBV5-1 with TRBJ1-3; D is possibly TRBD1 (5 bases). Germline V gene lookup returns CDR1 SGHRS and CDR2 YFSETQ. This CDR3 comprises 15 residues. V lost 3 bases to trimming and J lost 0 bases, with 10 bases between them. The CDR3 sequence: CASSSGGGSGNTIYF. The CDR3 coding sequence is TGCGCCAGCAGCTCGGGCGGGGGCTCTGGAAACACCATATATTTT.

The gene calls are TRBV27 and TRBJ2-1; possibly TRBD2 for D (6 bases). CDR1 and CDR2 (germline): MNHEY, SMNVEV (reference sequence). CDR3 length: 18 amino acids. V lost 8 bases, J lost 7 bases, and 30 bases lay in between. CDR3 residues: CASRSWVVGGGSSNEQFF. The CDR3 region has the DNA TGTGCCAGCCGCTCGTGGGTAGTCGGGGGAGGAAGTTCGAATGAGCAGTTCTTC.

The V and J genes are TRBV19 and TRBJ2-1, with TRBD2 identical over 12 bases. With V trimmed by 6 bases and J by 9 bases, 6 bases remained unmatched. Germline lookup yields CDR1 LNHDA and CDR2 SQIVND (reference sequence). This CDR3 contains 14 residues. CDR3 bases: TGTGCCAGTAGACTAGCGGGAGGACCTAGTGAGCAGTTCTTC. This encodes CASRLAGGPSEQFF.

The sample holds a few counts of this clone. The chain couples TRBV6-5 to TRBJ1-1, with unresolved D. CDR3 length equals 14 residues. CDR1 is MNHEY, CDR2 SVGAGI, per germline. V lost 0 bases and J lost 6, with 11 bases in between. DNA for the CDR3: TGTGCCAGCAGTTACTCGATCGGGGTTGCTGAAGCTTTCTTT. The encoded protein is CASSYSIGVAEAFF.

V is TRBV29-1 and J is TRBJ2-5, with D maybe TRBD1 (5 bases). This CDR3 region has 11 residues. Trimming stripped 6 bases from V and 5 bases from J, with 10 bases between. Per germline, CDR1 SQVTM and CDR2 ANQGSEA. The CDR3 nucleotides read TGCAGCGTCGACAGTGGGGAGACCCAGTACTTC. This gives the protein CSVDSGETQYF. Based on the CDR3 plus reference TRBV29-1 and TRBJ2-5, the full variable domain is SAVISQKPSRDICQRGTSLTIQCQVDSQVTMMFWYRQQPGQSLTLIATANQGSEATYESGFVIDKFPISRPNLTFSTLTVSNMSPEDSSIYLCSVDSGETQYFGPGTRLLVL.

The chain carries TRBV10-3 and TRBJ2-3, with TRBD1 as a possible D gene (6 bases). Germline V CDR1 and CDR2: ENHRY, SYGVKD. The V and J ends lost 6 bases and 4 bases respectively, with 14 bases between them. The CDR3 runs 14 residues. Here the CDR3 reads CAISALQGADTQYF. DNA of the CDR3: TGTGCCATCAGCGCCCTACAGGGTGCAGATACGCAGTATTTT.

The chain employs TRBV30 and TRBJ2-2, with 12 positions matching TRBD2. With 2 bases clipped from V and 4 bases from J, the junction kept 8 bases outside the gene matches. Germline lookup yields CDR1 GTSNPN and CDR2 SVGIG (reference sequence). The CDR3 loop spans 17 amino acids. The CDR3 protein is CAWSRLAGGPSTGELFF. CDR3 nucleotide sequence: TGTGCCTGGAGTCGGCTAGCGGGAGGGCCGAGCACCGGGGAGCTGTTTTTT. The variable domain in full, with the rest retrieved from reference TRBV30 and TRBJ2-2, is SQTIHQWPATLVQPVGSPLSLECTVEGTSNPNLYWYRQAAGRGLQLLFYSVGIGQISSEVPQNLSASRPQDRQFILSSKKLLLSDSGFYLCAWSRLAGGPSTGELFFGEGSRLTVL.

V usage is TRBV29-1 and J usage is TRBJ2-2; 7 positions match TRBD1. The CDR3 totals 13 residues. CDR1 is SQVTM and CDR2 is ANQGSEA in the germline V gene. J gave up 4 bases and V 5 bases, and 4 bases lay outside the gene matches. CDR3 DNA sequence: TGCAGCGTTAATCCAGGGGGCACCGGGGAGCTGTTTTTT. It is translated as CSVNPGGTGELFF.

The genes are TRBV11-2 and TRBJ1-4, with no clear D. The CDR3 has 15 amino acids. Per germline, CDR1 SGHAT and CDR2 FQNNGV. Trimming left V 4 bases short and J 5 bases short, with 14 bases between. The CDR3 region is CASSSQRLGNEKLFF. For the CDR3, the DNA is TGTGCCAGCAGCTCACAGCGGCTGGGGAATGAAAAACTGTTTTTT.

The chain couples TRBV19 to TRBJ2-7, with D perhaps TRBD2 (6 bases). The CDR3 contains 12 residues. Per the germline V gene, CDR1 is LNHDA and CDR2 is SQIVND (reference sequence). The ends were cut back, 4 bases at V and 9 bases at J, with 13 bases in the middle. CDR3 sequence reads: CASSTGTSSQYF. The CDR3 DNA reads TGTGCCAGTAGTACTGGGACTTCTTCGCAGTACTTC.

This rearrangement joins TRBV7-9 to TRBJ2-1; 7 nucleotides agree with TRBD2. J gave up 6 bases and V 2 bases, and 4 bases lay outside the gene matches. The CDR3 covers 14 residues. Germline CDR1 SEHNR, CDR2 FQNEAQ (reference sequence). CDR3 residues: CASSLWTSLNEQFF. CDR3 nucleotide sequence: TGTGCCAGCAGCTTATGGACTAGTCTCAATGAGCAGTTCTTC.

This clone was found a few times. The CDR3 reads CASNPFSWAGANVLTF. The DNA for the CDR3 is TGTGCCAGCAACCCCTTTAGCTGGGCTGGGGCCAACGTCCTGACTTTC. The chain is built from TRBV7-8 and TRBJ2-6; D uncertain. The germline CDR1 and CDR2 sequences are SGHVS and FQNEAQ. V lost 7 bases and J 2 bases, leaving 15 bases between the germline ends. This CDR3 spans 16 amino acids.

The chain joins TRBV10-2 to TRBJ1-3; D unresolved. Germline V gene sequence: CDR1 WSHSY, CDR2 SAAADI. Trimming pared 5 bases from V and 4 bases from J, leaving 9 bases between. This CDR3 comprises 13 residues. In DNA, the CDR3 is TGCGCCAGCAGTACACCTAAAGGAAACACCATATATTTT. It specifies CASSTPKGNTIYF.

J is TRBJ2-7 and V is TRBV27; D is possibly TRBD1 or TRBD2 (5 bases each). The germline V gene encodes CDR1 MNHEY and CDR2 SMNVEV (reference sequence). The CDR3 contains 13 residues. Trimming shortened V by 8 bases and J by 2 bases, and 13 bases separated the two germline ends. As DNA, the CDR3 is TGTGCCAGCGGGGGACGGAGACCCTACGAGCAGTACTTC. Translation gives CASGGRRPYEQYF.

This clone has just one count. This rearrangement joins TRBV5-6 to TRBJ1-2; unclear D gene. Per germline, CDR1 SGHDT and CDR2 YYEEEE. Trimming removed 6 bases at V and 4 bases at J, with 10 bases between. CDR3 length: 12 residues. For the CDR3, the DNA is TGTGCCAGCATGGGTCTGAGCTATGGCTACACCTTC. It encodes CASMGLSYGYTF.

V is TRBV2 and J is TRBJ2-2; D is possibly TRBD2 (6 bases). V lost 5 bases and J 6 bases, leaving 16 bases between the germline ends. CDR1 is SNHLY and CDR2 is FYNNEI in the germline V gene. There are 15 residues in the CDR3. CDR3 nucleotides: TGTGCCAGCAGTAGCCGGGAGTCTGCCGCCGGGGAGCTGTTTTTT. It specifies CASSSRESAAGELFF.

This clone has a single count. The gene calls are TRBV27 and TRBJ1-2, with TRBD1 matching 9 bases. The V segment lost 2 bases and the J segment 6 bases; nucleotides outside the gene matches: 4. The CDR3 spans 14 residues. Germline CDR1 MNHEY, CDR2 SMNVEV (reference sequence). In DNA, the CDR3 is TGTGCCAGCAGTTTACACAGGGGGCGGGATGGCTACACCTTC. Residues: CASSLHRGRDGYTF.

J is TRBJ2-3 and V is TRBV29-1; 10 nucleotides line up with TRBD2. J lost 7 bases, V lost 4 bases, and 11 bases had no gene match. The V gene's germline CDR1 is SQVTM and CDR2 ANQGSEA. The CDR3 runs to 15 residues. The CDR3 spells CSVAELAGYANTQYF. The CDR3 nucleotides are TGCAGCGTTGCGGAACTAGCGGGGTACGCTAATACGCAGTATTTT.

The genes are TRBV9 and TRBJ2-5, with 7 bases fitting TRBD2. V dropped 2 bases and J dropped 5; count of bases not matched to a gene: 12. The CDR3 sequence is 16 residues long. CDR1 and CDR2 (germline): SGDLS, YYNGEE. The CDR3 sequence is CASSVDPGGSGETQYF. CDR3 DNA sequence: TGTGCCAGCAGCGTGGACCCCGGCGGGAGCGGGGAGACCCAGTACTTC.

The chain links TRBV6-6 to TRBJ2-5; TRBD2 is a possible D gene (6 bases). CDR3 length: 13 amino acids. Deletions cut 6 bases from V and 5 bases from J, with 13 bases between. Germline CDR1 MNHNY, CDR2 SVGAGI (reference sequence). CDR3 bases: TGTGCCAGCAGGCGGGACTTCCTGGAGACCCAGTACTTC. Amino acids: CASRRDFLETQYF.

Worth noting for this clone: The sample has other DNA sequences that encode this CDR3 too. The chain recombines TRBV5-1 with TRBJ2-3; 8 bases line up with TRBD1. J gave up 0 bases and V 0 bases, and 0 bases lay outside the gene matches. Germline CDR1 is SGHRS and CDR2 is YFSETQ. This CDR3 spans 15 amino acids. The CDR3 DNA sequence: TGCGCCAGCAGCTTGGGACAGGGGAGCACAGATACGCAGTATTTT. The encoded protein is CASSLGQGSTDTQYF.

The rearrangement links TRBV7-3 to TRBJ2-2; 10 bases fit TRBD1. The germline gives CDR1 SGHTA, CDR2 FQGTGA. J was trimmed by 2 bases and V by 0 bases; bases with no gene match: 3. The CDR3 is 17 amino acids. The CDR3 loop is CASSLTRTGGNTGELFF. Here the CDR3 DNA reads TGTGCCAGCAGCTTAACGCGGACAGGGGGTAACACCGGGGAGCTGTTTTTT.

V and J are TRBV28 and TRBJ2-7, with a weak D call TRBD1 (6 bases). The CDR3 totals 15 residues. Germline CDR1 MDHEN, CDR2 SYDVKM. V was pared by 7 bases and J by 0 bases, with 16 bases between. The CDR3 region is CASTYRDPGSYEQYF. The CDR3 DNA follows: TGTGCCAGCACCTACAGGGACCCTGGCTCCTACGAGCAGTACTTC.

This chain connects TRBV11-2 to TRBJ2-2; either TRBD1 or TRBD2 may supply D (6 bases each). V lost 1 base and J 4 bases, leaving 13 bases between the germline ends. The CDR3 is 16 amino acids. The germline CDR1 and CDR2 sequences are SGHAT and FQNNGV. As DNA, the CDR3 is TGTGCCAGCAGCTTAGTCGGGGGCGCGGTCACCGGGGAGCTGTTTTTT. It yields the protein CASSLVGGAVTGELFF.

The J gene is TRBJ1-5, the V gene TRBV7-9; 7 bases line up with TRBD1. The CDR3 has 14 residues. Germline lookup yields CDR1 SEHNR and CDR2 FQNEAQ (reference sequence). The ends lost 3 bases at V and 3 bases at J; junction bases unmatched: 2. The CDR3 DNA reads TGTGCCAGCAGCTTGACAGGGAACAATCAGCCCCAGCATTTT. Amino acid sequence: CASSLTGNNQPQHF.

V is TRBV7-2 and J is TRBJ2-7; TRBD1 agrees at 8 bases. The J segment lost 0 bases and the V segment lost 1 base, leaving 2 bases of the junction unmatched. The germline V gene has CDR1 SGHTA and CDR2 FQGNSA. The CDR3 loop spans 15 amino acids. The CDR3 loop is CASSLVGQGSYEQYF. CDR3 nucleotides: TGTGCCAGCAGCTTAGTAGGACAGGGCTCCTACGAGCAGTACTTC.